The present TCR beta chain was sequenced within a study of identical twins. The CDR3 spans 16 residues. V lost 6 bases, J lost 0 bases, and 8 bases stayed unmatched. Germline loops: CDR1 DFQATT, CDR2 SNEGSKA (reference sequence). A template switching step contributed a universal primer site, while unique molecular identifiers were present in the cDNA. TCRdb used MiXCR to reprocess the 5' RACE reads, holding one entry per CDR3 protein. Of approximately 1.8 million distinct CDR3 sequences in the sample, 25% to 35% were seen once. Study-wide results and limits: With monozygotic twins, out-of-frame TCR alpha sharing exceeded what models estimated. Abundant beta clonotypes from cord blood had fewer insertions, unlike memory repertoires, which showed none.

This clonotype showed up just once. The antigen remains unidentified. The TCR sequence derives from a newborn girl in good health. The rearrangement links TRBV20-1 to TRBJ2-5, with TRBD2 matching over 12 bases. Sequenced material: cord blood. CDR3 in DNA: TGCAGTGCGAACAGACTAGCGGGGGACGACCAAGAGACCCAGTACTTC. Translation: CSANRLAGDDQETQYF.